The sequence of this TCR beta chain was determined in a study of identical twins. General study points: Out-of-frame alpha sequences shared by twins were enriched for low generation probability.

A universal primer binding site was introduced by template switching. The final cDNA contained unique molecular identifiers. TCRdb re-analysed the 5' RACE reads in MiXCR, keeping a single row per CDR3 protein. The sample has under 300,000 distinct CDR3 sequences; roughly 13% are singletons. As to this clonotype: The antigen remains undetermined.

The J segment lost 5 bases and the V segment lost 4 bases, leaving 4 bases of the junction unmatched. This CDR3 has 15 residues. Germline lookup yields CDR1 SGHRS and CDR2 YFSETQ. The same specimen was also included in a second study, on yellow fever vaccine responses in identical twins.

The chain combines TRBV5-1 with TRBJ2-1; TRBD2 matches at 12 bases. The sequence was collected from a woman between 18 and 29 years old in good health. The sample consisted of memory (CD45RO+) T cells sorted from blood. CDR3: CASSPRLAGDNEQFF. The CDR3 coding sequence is TGCGCCAGCAGCCCCAGACTAGCGGGAGACAATGAGCAGTTCTTC.